These 7 T cell receptor beta chains originate from one sample sequenced in a study of glioma-infiltrating T cells. TCR alpha and beta CDR3 regions were amplified from RNA using iRepertoire nested multiplex PCR. In TCRdb, the multiplex PCR reads were re-called with MiXCR into one record per CDR3 protein. The table lists approximately 100,000 distinct CDR3 sequences, less than 30% of them singletons. The sequencing sample was made of glioma tissue, nonneoplastic brain tissue, or PBMCs (not recorded which). The receptors shown here come from a human donor with low-grade glioma or glioblastoma, undergoing nonglioma brain surgery, or in good health (not recorded which).

The V and J genes are TRBV19 and TRBJ2-7; 8 bases fit TRBD1. The V and J ends lost 6 bases and 3 bases, in that order; junction bases with no gene match: 10. The CDR3 extends over 15 amino acids. The germline CDR1 and CDR2 sequences are LNHDA and SQIVND (reference sequence). In nucleotides, the CDR3 is TGTGCCAGTAGGCCCGGGGCAGGGGGCGTCTACGAGCAGTACTTC. This codes for CASRPGAGGVYEQYF.

This clonotype was observed at least ten times. V and J are TRBV28 and TRBJ2-7; 7 bases agree with TRBD1. The CDR3 contains 14 residues. Germline V gene lookup returns CDR1 MDHEN and CDR2 SYDVKM. Trimming cost V 5 bases and J 4 bases; bases outside gene matches: 8. CDR3: CASSPMDRRYEQYF. Here the CDR3 DNA reads TGTGCCAGCAGTCCGATGGACAGGAGATACGAGCAGTACTTC.

Turning to this clonotype: A much more abundant neighbour one base away suggests this may be a read error. The V and J genes are TRBV3-1 and TRBJ2-5, with D unclear. CDR1 and CDR2 (germline): LGHDT, YNNKEL (reference sequence). The CDR3 runs to 14 residues. V lost 1 base and J lost 4, with 10 bases in between. The CDR3 loop is CASSQVTNGETQYF. CDR3 coding DNA: TGTGCCAGCAGCCAAGTCACTAACGGAGAGACCCAGTACTTC.

The sample holds many counts of this clonotype. The V and J genes are TRBV29-1 and TRBJ1-1; TRBD1 might be the D (5 bases). The CDR3 is made up of 10 amino acids. Germline assignment: CDR1 SQVTM and CDR2 ANQGSEA. V was cut by 7 bases and J by 5 bases, with 8 bases left in between. The CDR3 DNA reads TGCAGCGCTCGGGGGACTGAAGCTTTCTTT. The encoded protein is CSARGTEAFF. Full variable domain (remainder filled in from reference TRBV29-1 and TRBJ1-1): SAVISQKPSRDICQRGTSLTIQCQVDSQVTMMFWYRQQPGQSLTLIATANQGSEATYESGFVIDKFPISRPNLTFSTLTVSNMSPEDSSIYLCSARGTEAFFGQGTRLTVV.

The J gene is TRBJ1-2, the V gene TRBV27; D not certain. Germline V gene lookup returns CDR1 MNHEY and CDR2 SMNVEV (reference sequence). This CDR3 is 13 amino acids long. CDR3 nucleotides: TGTGTTAGCAGTTTAAAGCTTAACTATGGCTACACCTTC. It codes for CVSSLKLNYGYTF.

Concerning this clonotype itself: Relative to the germline gene, one junction end is altered; a read error may explain this. This chain uses TRBV4-1 with TRBJ1-5; D is unresolved. The germline V gene has CDR1 MGHRA and CDR2 YSYEKL. The CDR3 is 16 residues long. CDR3 protein: CASSTSEGDTNQPQHF. The CDR3 nucleotides read TGCGCCAGCAGCACGAGTGAGGGCGATACTAACCAGCCCCAACATTTT.

This clonotype was observed at least ten times. This chain links TRBV3-1 with TRBJ2-1; 9 bases align to TRBD2. The CDR3 loop spans 19 amino acids. The trim removed 0 bases at V and 1 base at J, leaving 10 bases unmatched. Germline assignment: CDR1 LGHDT and CDR2 YNNKEL (reference sequence). The DNA of the CDR3 is TGTGCCAGCAGCCAAGAAACCAGCGGGAGGCTTGCGTCCTACAATGAGCAGTTCTTC. This sequence encodes CASSQETSGRLASYNEQFF.